Listed below are T cell receptor beta chains from one sample, sequenced in a study of CD8 T cells in Susac syndrome. TCRdb redid the calling of the immunoSEQ multiplex PCR reads with MiXCR, one entry per CDR3 protein. The sample holds a few hundred thousand distinct CDR3 sequences, about 82% seen once. Material for sequencing was CD8+ T cells from PBMCs. Receptor source: a human donor with multiple sclerosis. Each CDR3 is given with its conserved first and last residue.

J | V | CDR3
TRBJ2-2 | TRBV7-9 | CASSAAPWTGELFF
TRBJ1-2 | TRBV29-1 | CSVEDGVGYTF
TRBJ1-4 | TRBV5-4 | CASSLLPSTNEKLFF
TRBJ2-3 | TRBV18 | CASSPTPGTPPPGDTQYF
TRBJ2-1 | TRBV27 | CASAQGPLYNEQFF
TRBJ2-1 | TRBV9 | CASSDDVYNEQFF
TRBJ2-4 | TRBV7-9 | CASRFPSTGYDIQYF
TRBJ2-1 | TRBV24-1 | CATSDSLGEQFF
TRBJ2-5 | TRBV5-4 | CASSRREGGQETQYF
TRBJ2-3 | TRBV7-9 | CASSSTGISTDTQYF
TRBJ1-1 | TRBV9 | CASSDGQWNTEAFF
TRBJ2-3 | TRBV10-3 | CAISAADTQYF
TRBJ2-1 | TRBV28 | CASSFGLAGGDNEQFF
TRBJ1-1 | TRBV12-1 | CASSFLGFCTGGSGTEAFF
TRBJ1-3 | TRBV6-1 | CASPPAGLHSGNTIYF
TRBJ2-7 | TRBV28 | CASIWTGMSSYEQYF
TRBJ1-4 | TRBV30 | CACPTPGSSEKLFF
TRBJ2-7 | TRBV27 | CASSPISGRGYEQYF
TRBJ2-2 | TRBV27 | CASIGVSGELFF
TRBJ2-1 | TRBV5-4 | CASSVSLAGDNEQFF
TRBJ2-7 | TRBV7-6 | CASSPPDRAHEQYF
TRBJ1-2 | TRBV9 | CASSGWTGYGYTF
TRBJ1-5 | TRBV19 | CASTSPNQPQHF
TRBJ1-1 | TRBV7-9 | CASTYGGDTEAFF
TRBJ2-1 | TRBV9 | CASSVAGGRTSGHNEQFF
TRBJ1-1 | TRBV4-3 | CASSQEAEAEAFF
TRBJ2-1 | TRBV28 | CASSLIPWDEQFF
TRBJ1-2 | TRBV6-2/TRBV6-3 | CASSPVLGGTGGADYGYTF
TRBJ2-1 | TRBV6-6 | CASSYSGNNEQFF
TRBJ2-1 | TRBV4-3 | CASSQDPLAGVRNEQFF
TRBJ2-3 | TRBV7-2 | CASSLVPPDTQYF
TRBJ1-1 | TRBV5-1 | CASSVAGAGTEAFF
TRBJ1-1 | TRBV25-1 | CASSGAEAFF
TRBJ2-3 | TRBV24-1 | CATSDLSLTQYF
TRBJ2-2 | TRBV6-1 | CASSALLPGELFF
TRBJ1-2 | TRBV19 | CASSTRTASYYGYTF
TRBJ2-1 | TRBV6-2/TRBV6-3 | CASSYQGSNEQFF
TRBJ2-4 | TRBV6-2/TRBV6-3 | CASWGLAKNIQYF
TRBJ2-7 | TRBV29-1 | CSVEAGLAGASYEQYF
TRBJ2-3 | TRBV5-4 | CASRILAASTDTQYF
TRBJ1-2 | TRBV15 | CATSAGDSGGDGYTF
TRBJ2-7 | TRBV7-3 | CASSPQGTGHEQYF
TRBJ1-4 | TRBV29-1 | CSGKQGTGKLFF
TRBJ2-7 | TRBV19 | CASSIWGYEQYF
TRBJ2-7 | TRBV29-1 | CSVKLLSYEQYF
TRBJ1-4 | TRBV11-2 | CASSLGSRGRGLRRPATNEKLFF
TRBJ2-7 | TRBV10-2 | CASKMTSIPYEQYF
TRBJ1-3 | TRBV6-2/TRBV6-3 | CASSGHRGGSGNTIYF
TRBJ1-5 | TRBV6-1 | CASGLGPINQPQHF
TRBJ2-7 | TRBV7-8 | CASSLERTSGAYEQYF
TRBJ1-2 | TRBV15 | CATSRDLGGSAWGYTF
TRBJ2-7 | TRBV11-2 | CASSPRDGSNEQYF